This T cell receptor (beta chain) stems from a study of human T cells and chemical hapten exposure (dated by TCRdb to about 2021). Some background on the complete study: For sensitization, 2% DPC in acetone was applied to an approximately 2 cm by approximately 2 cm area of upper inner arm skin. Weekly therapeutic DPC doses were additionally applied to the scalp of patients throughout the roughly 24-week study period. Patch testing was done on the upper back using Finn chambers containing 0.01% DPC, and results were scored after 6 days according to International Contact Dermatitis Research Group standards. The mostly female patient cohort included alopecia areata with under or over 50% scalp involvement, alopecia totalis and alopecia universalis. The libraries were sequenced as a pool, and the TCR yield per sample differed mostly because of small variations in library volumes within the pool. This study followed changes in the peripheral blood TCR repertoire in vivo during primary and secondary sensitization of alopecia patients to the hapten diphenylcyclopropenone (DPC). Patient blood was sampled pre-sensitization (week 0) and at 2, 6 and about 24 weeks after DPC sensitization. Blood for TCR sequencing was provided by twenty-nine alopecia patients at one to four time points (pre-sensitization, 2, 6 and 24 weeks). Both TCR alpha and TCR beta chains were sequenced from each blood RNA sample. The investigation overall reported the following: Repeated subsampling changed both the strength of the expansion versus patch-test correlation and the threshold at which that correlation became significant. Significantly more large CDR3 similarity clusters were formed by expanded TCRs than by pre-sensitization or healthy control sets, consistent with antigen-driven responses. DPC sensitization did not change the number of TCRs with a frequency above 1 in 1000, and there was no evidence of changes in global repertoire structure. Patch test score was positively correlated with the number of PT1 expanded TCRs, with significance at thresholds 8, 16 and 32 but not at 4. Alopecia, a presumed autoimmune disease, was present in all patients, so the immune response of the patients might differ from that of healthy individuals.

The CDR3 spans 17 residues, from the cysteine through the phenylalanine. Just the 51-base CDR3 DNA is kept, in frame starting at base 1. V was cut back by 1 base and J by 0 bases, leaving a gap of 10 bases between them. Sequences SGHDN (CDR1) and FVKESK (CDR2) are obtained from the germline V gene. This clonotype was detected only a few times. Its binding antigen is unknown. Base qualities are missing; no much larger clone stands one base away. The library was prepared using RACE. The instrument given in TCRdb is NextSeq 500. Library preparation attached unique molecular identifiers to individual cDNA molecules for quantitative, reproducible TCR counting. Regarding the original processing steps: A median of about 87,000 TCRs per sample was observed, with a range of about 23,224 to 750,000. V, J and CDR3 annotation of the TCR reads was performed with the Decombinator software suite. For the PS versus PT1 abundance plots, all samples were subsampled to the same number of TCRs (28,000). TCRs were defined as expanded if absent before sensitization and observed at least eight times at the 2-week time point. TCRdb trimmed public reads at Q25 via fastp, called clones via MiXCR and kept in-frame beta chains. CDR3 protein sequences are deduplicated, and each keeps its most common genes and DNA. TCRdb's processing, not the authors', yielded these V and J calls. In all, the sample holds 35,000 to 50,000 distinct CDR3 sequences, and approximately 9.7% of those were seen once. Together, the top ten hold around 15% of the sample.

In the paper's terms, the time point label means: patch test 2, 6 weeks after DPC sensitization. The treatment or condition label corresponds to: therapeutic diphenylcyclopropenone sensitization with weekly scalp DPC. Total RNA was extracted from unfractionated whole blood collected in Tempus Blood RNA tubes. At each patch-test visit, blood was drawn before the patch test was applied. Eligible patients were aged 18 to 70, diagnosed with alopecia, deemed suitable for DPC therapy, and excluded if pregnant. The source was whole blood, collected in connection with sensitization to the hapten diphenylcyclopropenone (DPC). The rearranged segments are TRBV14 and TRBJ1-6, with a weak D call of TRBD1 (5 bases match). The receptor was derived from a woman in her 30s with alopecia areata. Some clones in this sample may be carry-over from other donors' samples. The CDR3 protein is CASSQGQQSSYNSPLHF. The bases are TGTGCCAGCAGCCAAGGACAGCAAAGCTCCTATAATTCACCCCTCCACTTT.